This TCR beta chain stems from a study of cytomegalovirus exposure and HLA in healthy donors. Study-level points and caveats: It was only CMV serostatus that was available as immune exposure information. Certain indistinguishable V segments, among them TRBV6-2 and TRBV6-3, were excluded. TCR sequences were mostly rare, though some public TCRs occurred in many donors.

Germline V gene data show CDR1 as MNHNS and CDR2 as SASEGT. The V gene lost 7 bases and the J gene lost 5 bases, with 19 bases spanning the gap. This CDR3 has 15 amino acids. The PCR ran on 60 Vbeta and 13 Jbeta primers. Here immunoSEQ multiplex PCR was the method, and the copy in TCRdb shows in-frame clones only, minus some. This sample's table has some 60,000 clones. Points on this clone: Its antigen is not known.

The chain has TRBV6-1 and TRBJ2-3, with TRBD1 as a possible D gene (6 bases). What was sequenced was PBMCs. The sequence was obtained from a young man in good health and CMV-seropositive. In DNA, the CDR3 is TGTGCCAGCATGGGTTGGCAGGGGCTGGGAGATACGCAGTATTTT. It is translated as CASMGWQGLGDTQYF.